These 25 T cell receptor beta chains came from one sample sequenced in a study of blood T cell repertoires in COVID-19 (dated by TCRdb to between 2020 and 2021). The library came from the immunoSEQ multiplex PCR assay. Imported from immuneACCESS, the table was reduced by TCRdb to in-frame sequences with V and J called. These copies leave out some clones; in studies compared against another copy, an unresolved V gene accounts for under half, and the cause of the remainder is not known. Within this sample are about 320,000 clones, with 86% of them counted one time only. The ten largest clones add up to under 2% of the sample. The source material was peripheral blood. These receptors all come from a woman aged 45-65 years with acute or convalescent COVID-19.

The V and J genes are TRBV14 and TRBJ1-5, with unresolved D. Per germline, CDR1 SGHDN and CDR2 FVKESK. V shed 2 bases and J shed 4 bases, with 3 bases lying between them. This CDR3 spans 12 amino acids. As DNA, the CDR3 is TGTGCCAGCAGCCAACTTAATCAGCCCCAGCATTTT. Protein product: CASSQLNQPQHF.

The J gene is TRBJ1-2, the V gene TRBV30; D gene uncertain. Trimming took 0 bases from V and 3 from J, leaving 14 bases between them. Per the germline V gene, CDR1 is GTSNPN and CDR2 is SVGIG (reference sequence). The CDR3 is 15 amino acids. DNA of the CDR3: TGTGCCTGGAGTGTCTACGCCTCGGTTTACTATGGCTACACCTTC. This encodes CAWSVYASVYYGYTF.

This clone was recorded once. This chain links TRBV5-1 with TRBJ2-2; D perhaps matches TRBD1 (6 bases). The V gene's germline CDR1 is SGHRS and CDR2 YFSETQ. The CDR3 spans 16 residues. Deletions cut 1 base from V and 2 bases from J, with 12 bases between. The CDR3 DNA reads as TGCGCCAGCAGCTTGTTAGGACAGACTAACACCGGGGAGCTGTTTTTT. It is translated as CASSLLGQTNTGELFF.

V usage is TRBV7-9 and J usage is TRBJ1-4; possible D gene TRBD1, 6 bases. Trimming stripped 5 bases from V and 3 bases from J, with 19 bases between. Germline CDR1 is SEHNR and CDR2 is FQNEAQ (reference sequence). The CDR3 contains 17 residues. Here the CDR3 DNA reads TGTGCCAGCAGCCGGGGTGGGGGCGGCGCGTCTAATGAAAAACTGTTTTTT. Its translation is CASSRGGGGASNEKLFF.

The CDR3 loop reads CASHHGGITEAFF. The CDR3 DNA reads TGTGCCAGCCATCACGGGGGTATCACTGAAGCTTTCTTT. The gene calls are TRBV6-6 and TRBJ1-1; a weak D match, TRBD1 (5 bases). The CDR3 runs to 13 residues. V shed 8 bases and J shed 4 bases, with 14 bases lying between them. Germline CDR1 reads MNHNY; CDR2 reads SVGAGI (reference sequence).

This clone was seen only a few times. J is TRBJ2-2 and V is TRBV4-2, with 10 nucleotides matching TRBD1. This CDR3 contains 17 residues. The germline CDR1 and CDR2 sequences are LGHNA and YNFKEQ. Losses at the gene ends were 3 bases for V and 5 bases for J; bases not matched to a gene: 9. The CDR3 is CASSHPTGQGFTGELFF. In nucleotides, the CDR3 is TGTGCCAGCAGCCACCCCACGGGACAGGGGTTTACCGGGGAGCTGTTTTTT.

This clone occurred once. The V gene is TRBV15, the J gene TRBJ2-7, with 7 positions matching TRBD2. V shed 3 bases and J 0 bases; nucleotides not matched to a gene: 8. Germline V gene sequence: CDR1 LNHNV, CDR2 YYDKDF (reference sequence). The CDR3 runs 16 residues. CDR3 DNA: TGTGCCACCAGCAGCCATGCGGGAGACTCCTCCTACGAGCAGTACTTC. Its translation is CATSSHAGDSSYEQYF.

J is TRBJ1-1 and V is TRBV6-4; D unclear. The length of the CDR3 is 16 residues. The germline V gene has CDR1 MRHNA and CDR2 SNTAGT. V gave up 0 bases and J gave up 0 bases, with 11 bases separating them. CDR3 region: CASSDSKREMNTEAFF. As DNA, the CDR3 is TGTGCCAGCAGTGACTCGAAACGGGAAATGAACACTGAAGCTTTCTTT.

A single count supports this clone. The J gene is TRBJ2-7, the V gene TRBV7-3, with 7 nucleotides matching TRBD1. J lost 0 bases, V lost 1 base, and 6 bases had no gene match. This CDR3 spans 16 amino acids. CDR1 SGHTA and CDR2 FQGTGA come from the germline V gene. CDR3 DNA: TGTGCCAGCAGCTTAATGGGTGGGACAGCCTCCTACGAGCAGTACTTC. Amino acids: CASSLMGGTASYEQYF.

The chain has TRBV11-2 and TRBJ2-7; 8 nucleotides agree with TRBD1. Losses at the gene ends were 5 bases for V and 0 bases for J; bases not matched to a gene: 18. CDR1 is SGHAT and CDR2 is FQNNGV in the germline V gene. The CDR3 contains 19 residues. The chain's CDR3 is CASSQWAPRTGGYSYEQYF. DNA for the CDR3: TGTGCCAGCAGCCAATGGGCTCCCCGAACAGGGGGTTACTCCTACGAGCAGTACTTC.

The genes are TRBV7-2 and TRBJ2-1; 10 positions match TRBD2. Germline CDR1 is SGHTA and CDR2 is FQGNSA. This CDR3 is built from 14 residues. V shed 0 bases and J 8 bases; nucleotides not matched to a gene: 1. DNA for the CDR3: TGTGCCAGCAGCTTAGCTAGCGGGAGGTATGAGCAGTTCTTC. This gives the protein CASSLASGRYEQFF.

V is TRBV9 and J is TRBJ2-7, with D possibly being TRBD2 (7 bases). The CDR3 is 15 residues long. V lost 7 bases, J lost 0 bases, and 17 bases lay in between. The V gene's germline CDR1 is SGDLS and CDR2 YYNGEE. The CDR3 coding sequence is TGTGCCAGCGCGGGGGCGGACCTAAGCTCCTACGAGCAGTACTTC. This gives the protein CASAGADLSSYEQYF.

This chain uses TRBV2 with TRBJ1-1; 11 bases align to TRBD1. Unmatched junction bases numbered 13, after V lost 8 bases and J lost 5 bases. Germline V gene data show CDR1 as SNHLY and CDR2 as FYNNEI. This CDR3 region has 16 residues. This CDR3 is CASGRDRGISGTEAFF. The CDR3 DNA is TGTGCCAGCGGTCGGGACAGGGGGATTTCGGGGACTGAAGCTTTCTTT.

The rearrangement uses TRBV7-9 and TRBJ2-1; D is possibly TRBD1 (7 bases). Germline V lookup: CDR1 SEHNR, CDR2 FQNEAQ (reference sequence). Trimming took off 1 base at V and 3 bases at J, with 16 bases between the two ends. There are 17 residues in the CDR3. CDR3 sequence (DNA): TGTGCCAGCAGCTTAGATCGGGGGCAGGGGGGCTACAATGAGCAGTTCTTC. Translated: CASSLDRGQGGYNEQFF.

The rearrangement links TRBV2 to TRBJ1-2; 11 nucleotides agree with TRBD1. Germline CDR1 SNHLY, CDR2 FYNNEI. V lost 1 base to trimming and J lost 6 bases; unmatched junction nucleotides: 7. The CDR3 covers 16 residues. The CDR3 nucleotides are TGTGCCAGCAGTGAAGATTCCCGGGACAGGGGGGATGGCTACACCTTC. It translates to CASSEDSRDRGDGYTF.

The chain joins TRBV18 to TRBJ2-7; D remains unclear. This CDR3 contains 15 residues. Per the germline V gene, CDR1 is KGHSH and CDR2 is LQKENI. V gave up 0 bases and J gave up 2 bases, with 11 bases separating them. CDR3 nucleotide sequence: TGTGCCAGCTCACCACCCGGTTACACTACCTACGAGCAGTACTTC. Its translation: CASSPPGYTTYEQYF.

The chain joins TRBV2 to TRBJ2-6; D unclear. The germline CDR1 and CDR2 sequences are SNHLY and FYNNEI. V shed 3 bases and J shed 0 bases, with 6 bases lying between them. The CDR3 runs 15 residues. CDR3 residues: CASSEAHSGANVLTF. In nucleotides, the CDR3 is TGTGCCAGCAGTGAGGCCCACTCTGGGGCCAACGTCCTGACTTTC.

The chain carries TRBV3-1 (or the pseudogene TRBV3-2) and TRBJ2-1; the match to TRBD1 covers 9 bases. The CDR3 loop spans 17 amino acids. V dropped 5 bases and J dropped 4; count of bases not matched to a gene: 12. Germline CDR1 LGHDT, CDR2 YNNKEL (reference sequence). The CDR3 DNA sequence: TGTGCCAGCAGCACCCGACCGACAGGGGGGAGATACAATGAGCAGTTCTTC. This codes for CASSTRPTGGRYNEQFF.

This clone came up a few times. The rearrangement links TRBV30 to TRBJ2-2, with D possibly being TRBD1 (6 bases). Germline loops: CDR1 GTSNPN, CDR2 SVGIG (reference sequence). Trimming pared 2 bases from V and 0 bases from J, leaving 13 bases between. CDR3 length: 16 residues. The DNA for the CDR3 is TGTGCCTGGAGTCGCTTGGGGGCGGCGAACACCGGGGAGCTGTTTTTT. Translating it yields CAWSRLGAANTGELFF.

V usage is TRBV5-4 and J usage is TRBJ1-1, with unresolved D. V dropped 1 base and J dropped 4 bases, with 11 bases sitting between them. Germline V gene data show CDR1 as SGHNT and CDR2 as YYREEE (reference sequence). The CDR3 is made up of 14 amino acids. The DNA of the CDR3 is TGTGCCAGCAGCTTGCGGGGTCCCCTCACTGAAGCTTTCTTT. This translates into CASSLRGPLTEAFF.

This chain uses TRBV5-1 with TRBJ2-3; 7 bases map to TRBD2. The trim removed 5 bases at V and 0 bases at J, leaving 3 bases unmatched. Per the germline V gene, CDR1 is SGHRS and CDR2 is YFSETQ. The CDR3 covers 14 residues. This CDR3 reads CASRDSGSTDTQYF. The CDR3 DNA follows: TGCGCCAGCAGAGATAGCGGGAGCACAGATACGCAGTATTTT.

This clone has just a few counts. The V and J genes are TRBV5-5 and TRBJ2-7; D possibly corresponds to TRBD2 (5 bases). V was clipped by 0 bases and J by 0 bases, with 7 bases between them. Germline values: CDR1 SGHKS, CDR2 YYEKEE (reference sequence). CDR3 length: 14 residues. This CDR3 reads CASSLGSVSYEQYF. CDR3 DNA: TGTGCCAGCAGCTTGGGTAGCGTCTCCTACGAGCAGTACTTC.

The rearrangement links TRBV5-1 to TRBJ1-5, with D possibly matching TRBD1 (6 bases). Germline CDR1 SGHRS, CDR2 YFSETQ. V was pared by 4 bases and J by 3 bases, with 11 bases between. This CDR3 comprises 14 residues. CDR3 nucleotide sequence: TGCGCCAGCAGCCCTACAGGGCCCAATCAGCCCCAGCATTTT. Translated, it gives CASSPTGPNQPQHF.

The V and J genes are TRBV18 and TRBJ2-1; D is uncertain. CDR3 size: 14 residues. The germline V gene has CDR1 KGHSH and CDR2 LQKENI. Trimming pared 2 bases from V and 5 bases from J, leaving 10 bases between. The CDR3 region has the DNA TGTGCCAGCTCACCATTTCTAAGCGACAATGAGCAGTTCTTC. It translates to CASSPFLSDNEQFF.

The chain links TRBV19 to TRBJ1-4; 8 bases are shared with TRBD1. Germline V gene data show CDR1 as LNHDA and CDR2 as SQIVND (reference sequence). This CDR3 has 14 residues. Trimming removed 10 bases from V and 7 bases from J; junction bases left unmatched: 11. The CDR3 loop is CATRDRWKSEKLFF. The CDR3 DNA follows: TGTGCCACCCGGGACAGGTGGAAGTCTGAAAAACTGTTTTTT.